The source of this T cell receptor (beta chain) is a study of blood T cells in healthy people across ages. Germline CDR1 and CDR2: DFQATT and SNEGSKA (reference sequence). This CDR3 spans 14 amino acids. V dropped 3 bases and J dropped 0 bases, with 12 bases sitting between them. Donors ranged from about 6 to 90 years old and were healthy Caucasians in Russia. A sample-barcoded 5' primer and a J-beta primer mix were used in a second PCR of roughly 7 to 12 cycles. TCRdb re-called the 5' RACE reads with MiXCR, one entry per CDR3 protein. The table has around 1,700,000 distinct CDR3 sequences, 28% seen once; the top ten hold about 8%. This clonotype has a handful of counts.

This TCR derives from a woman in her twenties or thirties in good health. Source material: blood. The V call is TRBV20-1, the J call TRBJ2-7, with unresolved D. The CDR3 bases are TGCAGTGCTAGTACGGCAGTCCCCTCCTACGAGCAGTACTTC. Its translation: CSASTAVPSYEQYF.